This entry lists 11 T cell receptor beta chains sequenced from one sample in a study of OX40 agonist ivuxolimab in advanced cancers. Here immunoSEQ multiplex PCR was the method, and the copy in TCRdb shows in-frame clones only, minus some. The sample records about 22,000 clones, roughly nine tenths being singletons. Source: CD4+ or CD8+ T cells sorted from blood, taken in a trial of the OX40 agonist ivuxolimab. All receptors derive from an adult with an advanced solid tumor such as melanoma, head and neck, liver or kidney cancer.

Relative to its sample, this clone is medium-sized. The chain combines TRBV5-6 with TRBJ2-1; possibly TRBD2 for D (6 bases). The CDR3 has 16 residues. The V gene's germline CDR1 is SGHDT and CDR2 YYEEEE. Trimming removed 2 bases from V and 0 bases from J, with 12 bases in between. The CDR3 protein is CASSFYGLSSYNEQFF. In DNA form, the CDR3 reads TGTGCCAGCAGCTTCTACGGACTAAGCTCCTACAATGAGCAGTTCTTC.

The CDR3 loop reads CASSPRDRAYEQYF. CDR3 nucleotides: TGTGCCAGCAGCCCACGGGACAGGGCCTACGAGCAGTACTTC. J is TRBJ2-7 and V is TRBV7-9, with 9 bases identical to TRBD1. This CDR3 region has 14 residues. J was trimmed by 2 bases and V by 5 bases; bases with no gene match: 4. Looked up from germline, CDR1 is SEHNR and CDR2 is FQNEAQ (reference sequence).

The chain uses TRBV2 and TRBJ1-3; D is unclear. CDR1 is SNHLY, CDR2 FYNNEI, per germline. The CDR3 is made up of 14 amino acids. V lost 3 bases, J lost 0 bases, and 6 bases lay in between. The CDR3 loop reads CASSEGISGNTIYF. DNA of the CDR3: TGTGCCAGCAGTGAGGGCATCTCTGGAAACACCATATATTTT.

The chain has TRBV7-9 and TRBJ2-7, with 7 bases fitting TRBD1. The ends lost 8 bases at V and 0 bases at J; junction bases unmatched: 4. CDR1 is SEHNR, CDR2 FQNEAQ, per germline (reference sequence). This CDR3 comprises 13 residues. The DNA of the CDR3 is TGTGCCAGCCAGACAGGGCCCTCCTACGAGCAGTACTTC. Translation gives CASQTGPSYEQYF.

This clone was picked up one time. The V and J genes are TRBV9 and TRBJ2-7; TRBD1 agrees at 9 bases. Germline V gene data show CDR1 as SGDLS and CDR2 as YYNGEE. Trimming at V came to 4 bases and at J to 5 bases, leaving 13 bases not matched to a gene. The CDR3 spans 16 residues. Here the CDR3 DNA reads TGTGCCAGCAGCATCCGCCGGGACAGGGCACTGAACGAGCAGTACTTC. Protein product: CASSIRRDRALNEQYF.

There are a few counts of this clone. V usage is TRBV4-2 and J usage is TRBJ2-2; no firm D call. The CDR3 loop spans 13 amino acids. Germline V CDR1 and CDR2: LGHNA, YNFKEQ. The V and J ends lost 4 bases and 1 base respectively, with 4 bases between them. CDR3 sequence reads: CASSLRNTGELFF. The DNA of the CDR3 is TGTGCCAGCAGCCTCAGGAACACCGGGGAGCTGTTTTTT.

The chain is built from TRBV9 and TRBJ2-3, with 8 bases aligning to TRBD2. The length of the CDR3 is 15 residues. V was pared by 2 bases and J by 6 bases, with 8 bases of the junction left unmatched. Germline CDR1 reads SGDLS; CDR2 reads YYNGEE. CDR3 in amino acids: CASSVTSGATDTQYF. CDR3 sequence (DNA): TGTGCCAGCAGCGTTACTAGCGGCGCTACGGATACGCAGTATTTT. Looking up the rest from reference TRBV9 and TRBJ2-3 gives the full variable domain: DSGVTQTPKHLITATGQRVTLRCSPRSGDLSVYWYQQSLDQGLQFLIQYYNGEERAKGNILERFSAQQFPDLHSELNLSSLELGDSALYFCASSVTSGATDTQYFGPGTRLTVL.

The chain joins TRBV18 to TRBJ2-7; D unresolved. V was cut by 2 bases and J by 3 bases, with 8 bases left in between. The CDR3 extends over 13 amino acids. CDR1 and CDR2 from the germline V gene are KGHSH and LQKENI. CDR3 in DNA: TGTGCCAGCTCACCAGTTAACCTCTACGAGCAGTACTTC. The encoded protein is CASSPVNLYEQYF.

This clone was picked up a small number of times. The gene calls are TRBV18 and TRBJ1-2; D is uncertain. V was pared by 2 bases and J by 4 bases, with 11 bases between. The germline V gene has CDR1 KGHSH and CDR2 LQKENI. The CDR3 has 14 amino acids. The CDR3 is CASSPGQDPYGYTF. CDR3 in DNA: TGTGCCAGCTCACCAGGGCAGGACCCCTATGGCTACACCTTC.

The chain combines TRBV29-1 with TRBJ2-1; 11 bases line up with TRBD1. Trimming removed 6 bases from V and 6 bases from J; junction bases left unmatched: 4. Germline V lookup: CDR1 SQVTM, CDR2 ANQGSEA. The CDR3 loop spans 13 amino acids. CDR3 loop: CSVGQGAINEQFF. The CDR3 region has the DNA TGCAGCGTCGGACAGGGGGCTATCAATGAGCAGTTCTTC.

The gene calls are TRBV9 and TRBJ1-2, with unresolved D. Trimming removed 5 bases at V and 6 bases at J, with 14 bases between. Germline-derived CDR1 and CDR2 are SGDLS and YYNGEE. There are 13 residues in the CDR3. The CDR3 nucleotides are TGTGCCAGCAGAGTCGGCCCCTGGGATGGCTACACCTTC. Its protein is CASRVGPWDGYTF.